These 24 T cell receptor beta chains were all obtained from the same sample, sequenced in a study of CD8 T cells in ankylosing spondylitis. One entry per CDR3 protein, called by TCRdb with MiXCR from the 5' RACE reads. The data show fewer than 400,000 distinct CDR3 sequences, less than 9.5% seen once. Findings and limits, study-wide: In ankylosing spondylitis blood, a motif of eight highly homologous TCR beta variants appeared characteristic.

Antigens for these TCRs are unknown. Sequenced: blood, either unsorted or a sorted T cell fraction (not recorded which). These receptor sequences come from a male donor with ankylosing spondylitis.

The chain has TRBV20-1 and TRBJ2-1; TRBD2 matches at 11 bases. The V segment lost 2 bases and the J segment 5 bases; nucleotides outside the gene matches: 2. This CDR3 region has 14 residues. Germline lookup yields CDR1 DFQATT and CDR2 SNEGSKA (reference sequence). CDR3 nucleotides: TGCAGTGCTAGACCGGGACTAGCGGACAATGAGCAGTTCTTC. Its translation is CSARPGLADNEQFF.

There are a few counts of this clonotype. The chain combines TRBV7-9 with TRBJ2-7; possible D gene TRBD2, 6 bases. The CDR3 loop spans 15 amino acids. Trimming left V 1 base short and J 3 bases short, with 13 bases between. Germline V gene lookup returns CDR1 SEHNR and CDR2 FQNEAQ (reference sequence). The CDR3 loop is CASSLVGGIYYEQYF. The CDR3 region has the DNA TGTGCCAGCAGCTTAGTAGGCGGGATCTACTACGAGCAGTACTTC. The variable domain in full, completed from reference TRBV7-9 and TRBJ2-7, reads DTGVSQNPRHKITKRGQNVTFRCDPISEHNRLYWYRQTLGQGPEFLTYFQNEAQLEKSRLLSDRFSAERPKGSFSTLEIQRTEQGDSAMYLCASSLVGGIYYEQYFGPGTRLTVT.

The rearrangement uses TRBV28 and TRBJ1-5; 9 nucleotides align to TRBD1. The CDR3 length is 14 residues. The J segment lost 8 bases and the V segment lost 6 bases, leaving 8 bases of the junction unmatched. Germline values: CDR1 MDHEN, CDR2 SYDVKM. The DNA of the CDR3 is TGTGCCAGCAGCCTGGACAGGGGACCAGAGCCCCAGCATTTT. This encodes CASSLDRGPEPQHF.

This clonotype showed up just a few times. This chain connects TRBV7-9 to TRBJ2-5; 9 bases are a match to TRBD1. Germline-derived CDR1 and CDR2 are SEHNR and FQNEAQ (reference sequence). The length of the CDR3 is 16 residues. With V trimmed by 5 bases and J by 5 bases, 12 bases remained unmatched. CDR3 protein: CASSPPGTGTYETQYF. The DNA for the CDR3 is TGTGCCAGCAGCCCCCCTGGGACAGGGACTTATGAGACCCAGTACTTC.

This clonotype was seen at least ten times. This chain uses TRBV14 with TRBJ2-1; D might be TRBD2 (5 bases). CDR1 and CDR2 (germline): SGHDN, FVKESK. This CDR3 is built from 16 residues. V gave up 4 bases and J gave up 2 bases, with 15 bases separating them. CDR3 bases: TGTGCCAGCAGCCCTCCCCTAGTCGGGACCTACAATGAGCAGTTCTTC. This gives the protein CASSPPLVGTYNEQFF.

This clonotype was observed a handful of times. The chain carries TRBV29-1 and TRBJ2-3, with 12 bases lining up with TRBD2. CDR1 and CDR2 from the germline V gene are SQVTM and ANQGSEA. This CDR3 is 15 amino acids long. V lost 2 bases, J lost 6 bases, and 6 bases stayed unmatched. The CDR3 loop is CSVELAGGPVDTQYF. In nucleotides, the CDR3 is TGCAGCGTTGAACTAGCGGGAGGGCCTGTTGATACGCAGTATTTT.

This clonotype was recorded at least ten times. J is TRBJ2-5 and V is TRBV6-1; 7 bases fit TRBD2. This CDR3 contains 15 residues. Looked up from germline, CDR1 is MNHNS and CDR2 is SASEGT. The V and J ends lost 10 bases and 5 bases, in that order; junction bases with no gene match: 16. CDR3 nucleotides: TGTGCCACTCGAAAGCGATCTCCGGGAGGCGAGACCCAGTACTTC. Its translation: CATRKRSPGGETQYF.

This clonotype was seen repeatedly, ten times or more. The gene calls are TRBV29-1 and TRBJ2-5, with D perhaps matching TRBD2 (7 bases). V lost 2 bases and J lost 5, with 24 bases in between. The CDR3 runs 17 residues. CDR1 is SQVTM, CDR2 ANQGSEA, per germline. In DNA, the CDR3 is TGCAGCGTTGAACAAACCGCCGAGGGGGGGGCAGTTGAGACCCAGTACTTC. Amino acid sequence: CSVEQTAEGGAVETQYF.

This clonotype was found a few times. This chain uses TRBV5-1 with TRBJ2-3, with TRBD1 matching over 11 bases. The J segment lost 4 bases and the V segment lost 4 bases, leaving 5 bases of the junction unmatched. Germline values: CDR1 SGHRS, CDR2 YFSETQ. The CDR3 is 15 residues long. The CDR3, as DNA: TGCGCCAGCAGCGCGGACAGGGGGCGAGCAGATACGCAGTATTTT. It yields the protein CASSADRGRADTQYF. The full variable domain, its missing parts supplied by reference TRBV5-1 and TRBJ2-3, is KAGVTQTPRYLIKTRGQQVTLSCSPISGHRSVSWYQQTPGQGLQFLFEYFSETQRNKGNFPGRFSGRQFSNSRSEMNVSTLELGDSALYLCASSADRGRADTQYFGPGTRLTVL.

In this sample, this clonotype turned up many times. V usage is TRBV4-3 and J usage is TRBJ1-1; TRBD1 matches at 8 bases. V lost 3 bases and J lost 1; bases outside the gene matches: 4. There are 15 residues in the CDR3. CDR1 LGHNA and CDR2 YSLEER come from the germline V gene. Here the CDR3 DNA reads TGCGCCAGCAGCCAGACCGGGACAGGGAACACTGAAGCTTTCTTT. Protein sequence: CASSQTGTGNTEAFF.

This clonotype was found many times. The chain carries TRBV20-1 and TRBJ2-1; D not certain. The CDR3 consists of 13 residues. V lost 4 bases to trimming and J lost 7 bases, with 14 bases between them. CDR1 DFQATT and CDR2 SNEGSKA come from the germline V gene (reference sequence). This chain's CDR3 is CSAISPIRNEQFF. The CDR3 DNA reads as TGCAGTGCTATCTCACCAATCCGTAATGAGCAGTTCTTC.

This clonotype was counted only a few times. This chain links TRBV20-1 with TRBJ2-7; 9 bases match TRBD2. Trimming cost V 2 bases and J 4 bases; bases outside gene matches: 6. CDR1 DFQATT and CDR2 SNEGSKA come from the germline V gene (reference sequence). The CDR3 contains 14 residues. The CDR3 loop reads CSARLGGRGYEQYF. The CDR3 nucleotides are TGCAGTGCTAGATTAGGCGGGAGGGGTTACGAGCAGTACTTC.

This clonotype was observed a few times. The chain joins TRBV5-1 to TRBJ2-5, with D possibly called TRBD1 or TRBD2 (6 bases each). In germline, CDR1 is SGHRS, CDR2 YFSETQ. This CDR3 contains 15 residues. The V and J ends lost 4 bases and 5 bases respectively, with 18 bases between them. CDR3 loop: CASSRGVGSVETQYF. The CDR3 DNA follows: TGCGCCAGCAGCAGGGGGGTAGGGTCTGTTGAGACCCAGTACTTC.

The chain employs TRBV7-6 and TRBJ2-5, with D possibly being TRBD1 (5 bases). The germline V gene has CDR1 SGHVS and CDR2 FNYEAQ. The germline V and J ends were trimmed by 11 bases and 1 base, with 20 bases remaining between them. This CDR3 contains 15 residues. CDR3 coding DNA: TGTGCCGCATCGAACTCCCAGGGCTCCCAAGAGACCCAGTACTTC. It yields the protein CAASNSQGSQETQYF.

This clonotype has only a few counts. The rearrangement joins TRBV7-2 to TRBJ2-6; 7 nucleotides match TRBD1. This CDR3 spans 17 amino acids. After removal of 6 bases from V and 0 bases from J, the junction contained 8 bases not matched to a gene. Germline-derived CDR1 and CDR2 are SGHTA and FQGNSA. The chain's CDR3 is CASSKTGARSGANVLTF. The CDR3 DNA follows: TGTGCCAGCAGTAAAACAGGGGCGCGCTCTGGGGCCAACGTCCTGACTTTC.

V usage is TRBV3-1 and J usage is TRBJ2-3, with TRBD2 identical over 9 bases. CDR3 length equals 18 residues. The V gene's germline CDR1 is LGHDT and CDR2 YNNKEL (reference sequence). The V gene end was trimmed by 1 base and the J gene end by 4 bases; junction bases not matched to a gene: 12. The CDR3 bases are TGTGCCAGCAGCCAAGTCGGGGGTAGCGGGAGCCAGGCAGATACGCAGTATTTT. Protein sequence: CASSQVGGSGSQADTQYF.

This clonotype was recorded many times. The chain has TRBV4-1 and TRBJ1-5; no clear D gene. This CDR3 region has 17 residues. Germline-derived CDR1 and CDR2 are MGHRA and YSYEKL. Deletions cut 4 bases from V and 0 bases from J, with 16 bases between. DNA for the CDR3: TGCGCCAGCAGCCGCTCCCCCCCCGGGTTTAGCAATCAGCCCCAGCATTTT. As protein: CASSRSPPGFSNQPQHF.

This chain uses TRBV5-1 with TRBJ2-2; 9 bases fit TRBD1. Trimming removed 1 base from V and 5 bases from J; junction bases left unmatched: 6. The CDR3 consists of 16 residues. Germline V CDR1 and CDR2: SGHRS, YFSETQ. In DNA form, the CDR3 reads TGCGCCAGCAGCTTGCGGACAGGGGCTTCGACCGGGGAGCTGTTTTTT. This gives the protein CASSLRTGASTGELFF.

V usage is TRBV6-5 and J usage is TRBJ1-2; D is unclear. V lost 2 bases, J lost 3 bases, and 13 bases lay in between. The V gene's germline CDR1 is MNHEY and CDR2 SVGAGI. CDR3 length: 15 residues. The CDR3 DNA follows: TGTGCCAGCAGTTACCTCCCCGACGTGGACTATGGCTACACCTTC. Protein product: CASSYLPDVDYGYTF.

V is TRBV19 and J is TRBJ2-1; D is ambiguous. The CDR3 covers 16 residues. Germline-derived CDR1 and CDR2 are LNHDA and SQIVND (reference sequence). The V end lost 5 bases, the J end lost 2 bases, and 16 bases lay between the germline ends. The CDR3 spells CASSPDHTVPYNEQFF. Here the CDR3 DNA reads TGTGCCAGTAGTCCGGACCACACCGTTCCCTACAATGAGCAGTTCTTC.

Only a few counts were recorded for this clonotype. The rearrangement joins TRBV11-2 to TRBJ2-7; tentatively, D is TRBD1 (6 bases). From germline, CDR1 is SGHAT and CDR2 FQNNGV. Deletions cut 5 bases from V and 5 bases from J, with 25 bases between. There are 17 residues in the CDR3. CDR3 in DNA: TGTGCCAGCAGCCGTTATGCCGGGGCAGGGGAAAGGAACGAGCAGTACTTC. Encoded protein: CASSRYAGAGERNEQYF.

This clonotype has a handful of counts. The CDR3 here is CASSYAERYGYTF. CDR3 DNA: TGTGCCAGCAGTTACGCAGAGCGCTATGGCTACACCTTC. The chain carries TRBV6-2 or TRBV6-3 and TRBJ1-2; D is unresolved. CDR1 is MNHEY and CDR2 is SVGEGT in the germline V gene. CDR3 length equals 13 residues. V was shortened by 2 bases and J by 4 bases, with 8 bases between the two germline ends.

In this sample, this clonotype turned up many times. This chain uses TRBV2 with TRBJ2-1, with D perhaps matching TRBD2 (5 bases). CDR1 is SNHLY and CDR2 is FYNNEI in the germline V gene. Trimming shortened V by 7 bases and J by 0 bases, and 19 bases separated the two germline ends. The CDR3 runs to 17 residues. Here the CDR3 reads CASTRAAASNSYNEQFF. CDR3 nucleotide sequence: TGTGCCAGCACGAGGGCAGCCGCTTCGAACTCCTACAATGAGCAGTTCTTC. The full variable domain, with the rest looked up from reference TRBV2 and TRBJ2-1, is EPEVTQTPSHQVTQMGQEVILRCVPISNHLYFYWYRQILGQKVEFLVSFYNNEISEKSEIFDDQFSVERPDGSNFTLKIRSTKLEDSAMYFCASTRAAASNSYNEQFFGPGTRLTVL.

The rearrangement joins TRBV5-1 to TRBJ1-1; TRBD1 agrees at 8 bases. Trimming cost V 0 bases and J 6 bases; bases outside gene matches: 7. The CDR3 contains 15 residues. Germline V lookup: CDR1 SGHRS, CDR2 YFSETQ. The CDR3 is CASSLEQGAGAEAFF. The CDR3 bases are TGCGCCAGCAGCTTGGAGCAGGGGGCGGGCGCTGAAGCTTTCTTT.